These 4 T cell receptor beta chains came from one sample sequenced in a study of CD8 T cells in Susac syndrome. RNA, at roughly 0.5 to 1 ug, was reverse transcribed with random hexamers. TCRdb redid the calling of the immunoSEQ multiplex PCR reads with MiXCR, one entry per CDR3 protein. The sample carries approximately 210,000 distinct CDR3 sequences, 94% recorded once. Sequencing was done on a sample of CD4+ T cells from PBMCs. The receptors originated from a human donor with Susac syndrome.

Only a few counts were recorded for this clonotype. The chain couples TRBV19 to TRBJ2-1; D is perhaps TRBD1 (6 bases). Trimming shortened V by 6 bases and J by 0 bases, and 9 bases separated the two germline ends. Germline V lookup: CDR1 LNHDA, CDR2 SQIVND (reference sequence). The CDR3 is 14 residues long. The CDR3 region has the DNA TGTGCCAGTAGCGGACAGAGCTCCTACAATGAGCAGTTCTTC. This translates into CASSGQSSYNEQFF.

The V gene is TRBV20-1, the J gene TRBJ2-1; 8 bases are shared with TRBD2. J lost 4 bases, V lost 4 bases, and 3 bases had no gene match. The CDR3 runs to 13 residues. The germline CDR1 and CDR2 sequences are DFQATT and SNEGSKA (reference sequence). DNA for the CDR3: TGCAGTGCTACCCCGGGAGGGTACAATGAGCAGTTCTTC. The encoded protein is CSATPGGYNEQFF.

This chain joins TRBV9 and TRBJ2-1, with TRBD2 matching over 9 bases. J lost 5 bases, V lost 0 bases, and 3 bases had no gene match. From germline, CDR1 is SGDLS and CDR2 YYNGEE. This CDR3 spans 15 amino acids. The CDR3 nucleotides are TGTGCCAGCAGCGTAGTTGCGGGGGGGAACAATGAGCAGTTCTTC. It is translated as CASSVVAGGNNEQFF.

The chain combines TRBV12-3 or TRBV12-4 with TRBJ2-3, with D unclear. Deletions cut 6 bases from V and 4 bases from J, with 17 bases between. This CDR3 contains 15 residues. The CDR3 DNA is TGTGCCAGCAGCCCTGGCCCTCCGAGTCCAGATACGCAGTATTTT. It encodes CASSPGPPSPDTQYF.